Given below is one T cell receptor (beta chain) in context. It lacks a known antigen. No base quality values were provided; no much bigger clone lies one nucleotide off. PBMCs were isolated by Ficoll-Paque density gradient centrifugation. This entry belongs to a study of T-cell memory formation after mild COVID-19 (dated by TCRdb to the early 2020s). As for the study more broadly: Most TCR sequence clusters were specific to one of the two donors. In a couple of donors, T-cell clones that expanded and contracted after mild COVID-19 were tracked by sequencing TCRalpha and TCRbeta repertoires over time. Two young, previously healthy adult volunteers made up the cohort, one male and one female. Beyond this particular receptor, the publication reports: Contracting CD4+ clones turned up mainly in the CM and EM memory subsets, whereas EMRA was where CD8+ clones were enriched. The study covered only two mild cases, and larger cohorts including severe cases with pre-infection samples were considered necessary. Some responding clones were detected in pre-infection memory, which suggested that pre-existing cross-reactive memory T cells had joined the SARS-CoV-2 response. From day 15 to 85, contracting clones showed balanced CD4/CD8 phenotypes, whereas a second wave of clones that expanded from day 15 to 37 leaned towards CD4+. Whether the second-wave clones peaking on day 37 were SARS-CoV-2 specific was not confirmed.

Sequencing took place on an Illumina NovaSeq 6000. TCRalpha and TCRbeta cDNA libraries were built by 5'RACE with constant-segment primers, adding sample barcodes and unique molecular identifiers. RNA was extracted from every sample with Trizol reagent. Libraries were amplified in two PCR steps, with a second sample barcode and Illumina TruSeq adapters added in the second step. The libraries were sequenced on an Illumina NovaSeq using 2 x 150 bp paired-end reads. The source study handled its data this way. Demultiplexing of reads and collapsing into UMI-guided consensus sequences were performed with migec v1.2.7. Using mixcr v2.1.11, UMI consensuses were aligned to TRA and TRB V and J templates and then assembled into clonotypes. A clonotype was counted as expanded or contracted only if both edgeR and NoisET called the change significant, with noise models trained on biological replicates. For edgeR calls, the thresholds were a false discovery rate-adjusted p below 0.01 and a log2 fold-change of 1. As an exploratory analysis of dynamics, max-normalized trajectories of the 1000 most abundant clonotypes were examined with PCA combined with hierarchical clustering. Each responding clone was given a CD4 or CD8 phenotype based on the CD4+ and CD8+ repertoires, which had been sequenced separately. TCRdb reprocessed the public reads (quality trimming at Q25 with fastp, clone calling with MiXCR) and kept in-frame beta chains. Each CDR3 protein gets just one entry, which takes the most common genes and DNA from the rows behind it. In this record, the V and J calls reflect TCRdb's handling and not the investigators' own analysis. Here the sample has about 210,000 distinct CDR3 sequences; roughly a tenth occur a single time. Together, the top ten hold under 3.5% of the sample.

This sequence was found in a man between 18 and 29 years old who had mild COVID-19 (a few samples of this study predate the infection). The sample titles of this study are shuffled in the database, so cell type and time point are left out; the donor was told from shared clones. Sequencing was done on a sample of PBMCs or a T cell subset sorted from them (not recorded which).

The CDR3 is CASSLVYGGDIQYF. The nucleotide sequence reads as follows: TGTGCCAGCAGCTTGGTGTACGGAGGAGACATTCAGTACTTC. The chain links TRBV11-2 with TRBJ2-4; matching of 5 bases hints at TRBD2 as the D gene. V drops 3 bases and J drops 8 bases, leaving 14 bases in between. From its cysteine to its phenylalanine, the CDR3 spans 14 amino acids. Just the 42-base CDR3 DNA is kept, in frame starting at base 1. CDR1 and CDR2 (SGHAT, FQNNGV) derive from the germline V gene.